Listed here are 23 T cell receptor beta chains from one sample, sequenced in a study of sequential checkpoint blockade in melanoma (dated by TCRdb to about 2019). The library relied on the immunoSEQ multiplex PCR assay. Entries here come from immuneACCESS through TCRdb and include only in-frame sequences with V and J called. Some clones fail to appear in such tables; in the studies checked, an unresolved V gene covers under half of the shortfall, and the cause of the remainder is unknown. Across this sample there are fewer than 40,000 clones, with nearly 90% seen only once. The ten largest clonotypes hold around 12% of the sample. The sample's treatment or condition label is to be understood as: randomized to nivolumab then ipilimumab (arm A) or the reverse (arm B). The sample was CD8+ T cells sorted from blood (inferred from file names), taken from a patient given nivolumab and ipilimumab in sequence. The source of these receptors is a human donor with melanoma.

The chain employs TRBV4-2 and TRBJ1-3; D gene uncertain. V was cut by 0 bases and J by 0 bases, with 6 bases left in between. Germline V gene lookup returns CDR1 LGHNA and CDR2 YNFKEQ. The CDR3 has 15 residues. The CDR3 nucleotides are TGTGCCAGCAGCCAAGATCCGGGCTCTGGAAACACCATATATTTT. Protein product: CASSQDPGSGNTIYF.

The count of this clone is one. The chain combines TRBV2 with TRBJ2-2; no clear D gene. V was shortened by 5 bases and J by 4 bases, with 11 bases between the two germline ends. This CDR3 contains 14 residues. CDR1 and CDR2 (germline): SNHLY, FYNNEI. The CDR3 coding sequence is TGTGCCAGCAGTCCGGGTCTCTTCACCGGGGAGCTGTTTTTT. Protein: CASSPGLFTGELFF.

This chain links TRBV27 with TRBJ1-1; D is uncertain. The CDR3 runs 15 residues. Trimming shortened V by 0 bases and J by 2 bases, and 10 bases separated the two germline ends. CDR1 and CDR2 from the germline V gene are MNHEY and SMNVEV (reference sequence). This chain's CDR3 is CASSLSAGLNTEAFF. DNA of the CDR3: TGTGCCAGCAGTTTATCGGCAGGACTTAACACTGAAGCTTTCTTT.

This chain links TRBV19 with TRBJ1-1; TRBD1 is a possible D gene (5 bases). In germline, CDR1 is LNHDA, CDR2 SQIVND (reference sequence). The CDR3 runs 15 residues. Trimming pared 1 base from V and 0 bases from J, leaving 9 bases between. The CDR3 nucleotides read TGTGCCAGTAGTATAGGGGGCAGCATGAACACTGAAGCTTTCTTT. It specifies CASSIGGSMNTEAFF.

This rearrangement joins TRBV9 to TRBJ2-1, with D possibly TRBD1 on 5 matching bases. The CDR3 extends over 13 amino acids. The ends were cut back, 6 bases at V and 4 bases at J, with 11 bases in the middle. CDR1 and CDR2 from the germline V gene are SGDLS and YYNGEE. The DNA of the CDR3 is TGTGCCAGCAAGACAGACGGATACAATGAGCAGTTCTTC. Its protein product is CASKTDGYNEQFF.

The rearrangement joins TRBV5-6 to TRBJ2-2; D is unresolved. CDR3 length equals 13 residues. The ends were cut back, 2 bases at V and 0 bases at J, with 2 bases in the middle. Germline loops: CDR1 SGHDT, CDR2 YYEEEE. CDR3 in amino acids: CASSFANTGELFF. In nucleotides, the CDR3 is TGTGCCAGCAGCTTCGCGAACACCGGGGAGCTGTTTTTT. Together with reference TRBV5-6 and TRBJ2-2, the CDR3 gives the full variable domain: DAGVTQSPTHLIKTRGQQVTLRCSPKSGHDTVSWYQQALGQGPQFIFQYYEEEERQRGNFPDRFSGHQFPNYSSELNVNALLLGDSALYLCASSFANTGELFFGEGSRLTVL.

V is TRBV15 and J is TRBJ2-1, with 9 bases that match TRBD1. V shed 3 bases and J 7 bases; nucleotides not matched to a gene: 13. Germline V gives CDR1 LNHNV, CDR2 YYDKDF (reference sequence). The CDR3 is made up of 17 amino acids. The CDR3 region is CATSSSTGGERGNEQFF. Here the CDR3 DNA reads TGTGCCACCAGCAGTTCCACAGGGGGCGAGCGAGGGAATGAGCAGTTCTTC.

In DNA, the CDR3 is TGTGCCAGCAGCTTATTCTCTACGGACGAGCAGTACTTC. Encoded protein: CASSLFSTDEQYF. The chain links TRBV7-9 to TRBJ2-7; no firm D call. V lost 2 bases to trimming and J lost 5 bases, with 10 bases between them. Germline V lookup: CDR1 SEHNR, CDR2 FQNEAQ (reference sequence). This CDR3 is 13 amino acids long.

The rearrangement uses TRBV4-2 and TRBJ2-7; 11 nucleotides line up with TRBD2. This CDR3 contains 15 residues. V was clipped by 0 bases and J by 6 bases; unmatched bases: 4. CDR1 and CDR2 from the germline V gene are LGHNA and YNFKEQ. The CDR3 loop reads CASSQEWLAGGEQYF. The DNA for the CDR3 is TGTGCCAGCAGCCAAGAATGGCTAGCGGGAGGCGAGCAGTACTTC.

The rearrangement uses TRBV21-1 and TRBJ1-2; the table assigns TRBD1, which was not confirmed against the DNA. TRBV21-1 constitutes a pseudogene. The CDR3 sequence is 16 residues long. The CDR3 spells CASSKSKGAHYYGYTF. The CDR3 nucleotides are TGTGCCAGCAGCAAAAGTAAGGGGGCGCACTACTATGGCTACACCTTC.

V usage is TRBV7-9 and J usage is TRBJ1-2, with D perhaps TRBD1 (6 bases). V was shortened by 3 bases and J by 4 bases, with 21 bases between the two germline ends. Germline CDR1 reads SEHNR; CDR2 reads FQNEAQ (reference sequence). The CDR3 contains 17 residues. Here the CDR3 DNA reads TGTGCCAGCAGCTTCCCGCGAGGTTCAGGGGAGGGCTATGGCTACACCTTC. It is translated as CASSFPRGSGEGYGYTF.

This clone was observed a handful of times. This chain links TRBV5-1 with TRBJ2-7, with 8 bases identical to TRBD1. Looked up from germline, CDR1 is SGHRS and CDR2 is YFSETQ. V was pared by 4 bases and J by 2 bases, with 5 bases of the junction left unmatched. This CDR3 has 14 amino acids. The CDR3 spells CASSGGTGTYEQYV. The CDR3 region has the DNA TGCGCCAGCAGCGGAGGGACAGGAACCTACGAGCAGTACGTC.

The V gene is TRBV5-6, the J gene TRBJ1-2, with D possibly being TRBD1 (5 bases). V gave up 0 bases and J gave up 4 bases, with 13 bases separating them. Germline V gives CDR1 SGHDT, CDR2 YYEEEE. The CDR3 has 15 amino acids. The CDR3 sequence is CASSLVRGVGYGYTF. As DNA, the CDR3 is TGTGCCAGCAGCTTGGTAAGGGGCGTCGGCTATGGCTACACCTTC. The full variable domain, its missing parts supplied by reference TRBV5-6 and TRBJ1-2, is DAGVTQSPTHLIKTRGQQVTLRCSPKSGHDTVSWYQQALGQGPQFIFQYYEEEERQRGNFPDRFSGHQFPNYSSELNVNALLLGDSALYLCASSLVRGVGYGYTFGSGTRLTVV.

This clone was counted between two and nine times. The rearrangement links TRBV9 to TRBJ1-4; a weak D match, TRBD1 (6 bases). The CDR3 length is 15 residues. V was cut by 0 bases and J by 0 bases, with 6 bases left in between. Germline CDR1 reads SGDLS; CDR2 reads YYNGEE. The CDR3 DNA sequence: TGTGCCAGCAGCGTAGGACAGGCAACTAATGAAAAACTGTTTTTT. This sequence encodes CASSVGQATNEKLFF.

The J gene is TRBJ2-7, the V gene TRBV6-5; D might be TRBD1 (6 bases). CDR3 length: 12 amino acids. Germline V gives CDR1 MNHEY, CDR2 SVGAGI. The CDR3 nucleotides are TGTGCGACAGGCCCGACAACCTACGAGCAGTACGTC. This encodes CATGPTTYEQYV.

The chain employs TRBV27 and TRBJ1-1; D not resolved. The CDR3 loop spans 14 amino acids. Trimming took 4 bases from V and 3 from J, leaving 12 bases between them. CDR1 and CDR2 (germline): MNHEY, SMNVEV (reference sequence). The CDR3 DNA follows: TGTGCCAGCAGTTGGTACAGCGGGTACACTGAAGCTTTCTTT. Its protein is CASSWYSGYTEAFF.

The V and J genes are TRBV5-1 and TRBJ2-7; 8 bases match TRBD1. Germline lookup yields CDR1 SGHRS and CDR2 YFSETQ. This CDR3 is built from 14 residues. The junction had 7 bases not matched to a gene; V was cut back by 5 bases and J by 3 bases. CDR3: CASSYGQGFYEQYV. The CDR3 nucleotides are TGCGCCAGCAGTTACGGACAGGGTTTCTACGAGCAGTACGTC.

The genes are TRBV7-9 and TRBJ2-2; D not resolved. Germline V gene sequence: CDR1 SEHNR, CDR2 FQNEAQ (reference sequence). The length of the CDR3 is 11 residues. Trimming took off 10 bases at V and 1 base at J, with 4 bases between the two ends. CDR3 protein: CANQNTGELFF. The CDR3 DNA reads as TGTGCCAATCAGAACACCGGGGAGCTGTTTTTT.

This clone was observed a handful of times. The chain links TRBV5-8 to TRBJ1-2; possibly TRBD1 for D (6 bases). V gave up 3 bases and J gave up 8 bases, with 14 bases separating them. The CDR3 consists of 13 residues. Germline V gives CDR1 SGHTS, CDR2 YDEGEE. The CDR3, as DNA: TGTGCCAGCAGCTGGGAACAGGGACGAGGCTACACCTTC. Translation: CASSWEQGRGYTF.

V is TRBV10-3 and J is TRBJ2-7; 12 bases fit TRBD1. Germline V gene data show CDR1 as ENHRY and CDR2 as SYGVKD. The CDR3 spans 15 residues. Trimming took 2 bases from V and 5 from J; bases not matched to a gene: 4. The chain's CDR3 is CAISEGGTGGHEQYF. The CDR3 DNA follows: TGTGCCATCAGTGAGGGGGGGACAGGGGGCCACGAGCAGTACTTC.

The V and J genes are TRBV9 and TRBJ2-7; 16 nucleotides match TRBD2. Germline V gives CDR1 SGDLS, CDR2 YYNGEE. V was clipped by 3 bases and J by 2 bases; unmatched bases: 2. This CDR3 has 16 amino acids. CDR3 loop: CASSGGTSGRAYEQYF. The CDR3 nucleotides read TGTGCCAGCAGCGGGGGGACTAGCGGGAGGGCCTACGAGCAGTACTTC.

This clone came up a few times. V and J are TRBV7-2 and TRBJ2-3; TRBD2 might be the D (6 bases). The germline V gene has CDR1 SGHTA and CDR2 FQGNSA. Trimming took 0 bases from V and 5 from J, leaving 15 bases between them. There are 16 residues in the CDR3. The CDR3 loop reads CASSLAGVAEGDTQYF. CDR3 coding DNA: TGTGCCAGCAGCTTAGCCGGGGTAGCGGAGGGAGATACGCAGTATTTT.

This CDR3 is CASSSGMYSPEAFF. The CDR3 DNA follows: TGTGCCAGCAGTTCGGGGATGTACAGCCCGGAGGCTTTCTTT. This chain joins TRBV27 and TRBJ1-1; D ambiguous. The ends were cut back, 4 bases at V and 11 bases at J, with 20 bases in the middle. This CDR3 comprises 14 residues. Looked up from germline, CDR1 is MNHEY and CDR2 is SMNVEV (reference sequence).